This T cell receptor (beta chain) is from a study of control samples from healthy donors and cancer patients. Here immunoSEQ multiplex PCR was the method, and the copy in TCRdb shows in-frame clones only, minus some. In the table there are 98,000 or so clones, approximately 80% of which are singletons. Germline CDR1 is MGHRA and CDR2 is YSYEKL. The length of the CDR3 is 13 residues. The V end was cut by 1 base, the J end by 3 bases, with 7 bases between. The chain links TRBV4-1 to TRBJ2-7, with D perhaps matching TRBD1 (6 bases). This receptor was identified in a woman in her 30s in good health. The sample consisted of blood. Here the CDR3 DNA reads TGCGCCAGCAGCCAAGTACAGGGCTACGAGCAGTACTTC. This encodes CASSQVQGYEQYF.